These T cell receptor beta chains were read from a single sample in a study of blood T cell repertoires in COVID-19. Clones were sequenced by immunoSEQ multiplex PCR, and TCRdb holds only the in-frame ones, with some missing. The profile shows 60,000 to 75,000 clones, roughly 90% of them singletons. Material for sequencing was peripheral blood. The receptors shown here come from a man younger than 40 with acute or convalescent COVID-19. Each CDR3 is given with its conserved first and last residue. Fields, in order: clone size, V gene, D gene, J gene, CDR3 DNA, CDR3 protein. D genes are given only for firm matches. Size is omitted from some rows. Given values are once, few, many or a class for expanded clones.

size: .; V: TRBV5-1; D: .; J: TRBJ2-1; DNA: TGCGCCAGCAGCTTGCGGCAGGGGTGGGACAATGAGCAGTTCTTC; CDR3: CASSLRQGWDNEQFF
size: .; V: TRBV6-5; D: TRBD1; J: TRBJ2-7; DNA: TGTGCCAGCAGTTACCCTTCGGGACAGGGCTACGAGCAGTACTTC; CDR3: CASSYPSGQGYEQYF
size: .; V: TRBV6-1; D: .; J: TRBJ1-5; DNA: TGTGCCAGCAGTGAAGTATATAGCTTCGTGCAGCCCCAGCATTTT; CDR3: CASSEVYSFVQPQHF
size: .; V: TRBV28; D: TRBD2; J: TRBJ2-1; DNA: TGTGCCAGCAGTCTAAGGACTAGCGGGATTGGTTCCTACAATGAGCAGTTCTTC; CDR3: CASSLRTSGIGSYNEQFF
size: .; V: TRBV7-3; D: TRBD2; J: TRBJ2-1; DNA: TGTGCCAGCAGCTTAGGGAGGCTAGCGGGACTCAATGAGCAGTTCTTC; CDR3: CASSLGRLAGLNEQFF
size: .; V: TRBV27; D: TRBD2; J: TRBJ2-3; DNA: TGTGCCAGCAGTACCGTACTAGCGGGGGCCGCATCCCATAGCACAGATACGCAGTATTTT; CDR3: CASSTVLAGAASHSTDTQYF
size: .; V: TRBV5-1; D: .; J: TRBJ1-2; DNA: TGCGCCAGCAGCTTAAGTCGATTGGAGGGCTACACCTTC; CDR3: CASSLSRLEGYTF
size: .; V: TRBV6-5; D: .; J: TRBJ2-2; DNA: TGTGCCAGCAGTTTACAGGAGGGCGGGGAGCTGTTTTTT; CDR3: CASSLQEGGELFF
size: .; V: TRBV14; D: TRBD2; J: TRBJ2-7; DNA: TGTGCCAGCAGCCAAGGACTAGCGGGGCTCTACGAGCAGTACTTC; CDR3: CASSQGLAGLYEQYF
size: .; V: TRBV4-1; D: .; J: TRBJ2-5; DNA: TGCGCCAGCAGCCACCACGGGACAAGGGGCGAGACCCAGTACTTC; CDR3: CASSHHGTRGETQYF
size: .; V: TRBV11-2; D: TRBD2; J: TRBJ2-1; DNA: TGTGCCAGCAGCCAAGAGTATTCTAGCGGATACAATGAGCAGTTCTTC; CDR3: CASSQEYSSGYNEQFF
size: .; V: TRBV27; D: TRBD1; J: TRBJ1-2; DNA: TGTGCCAGCAGTCGGACAGGGGGCTATGGCTACACCTTC; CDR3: CASSRTGGYGYTF
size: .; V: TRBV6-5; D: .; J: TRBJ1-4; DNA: TGTGCCAGCGCAAGGGGCGGAGGGAATGAAAAACTGTTTTTT; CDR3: CASARGGGNEKLFF
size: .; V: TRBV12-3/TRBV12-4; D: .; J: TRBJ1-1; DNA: TGTGCCAGCCACATAACAGGGAAAGCTTTCTTT; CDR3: CASHITGKAFF
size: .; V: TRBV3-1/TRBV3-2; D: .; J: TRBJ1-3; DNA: TGTGCCAGCAGCCAAGATAGGAGCTCTGGAAACACCATATATTTT; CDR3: CASSQDRSSGNTIYF
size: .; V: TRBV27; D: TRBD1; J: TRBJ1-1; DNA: TGTGCCAGCAGTTCCCTGGGACAGGGGGACACTGAAGCTTTCTTT; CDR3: CASSSLGQGDTEAFF
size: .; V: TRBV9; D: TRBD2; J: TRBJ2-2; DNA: TGTGCCAGCAGCGTAGGACTAGCGGGAGTAGCCGGGGAGCTGTTTTTT; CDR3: CASSVGLAGVAGELFF
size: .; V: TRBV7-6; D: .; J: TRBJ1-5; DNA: TGTGCCAGCAGCTTCGACAGGAATCAGCCCCAGCATTTT; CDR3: CASSFDRNQPQHF
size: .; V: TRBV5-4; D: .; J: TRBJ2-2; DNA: TGTGCCAGCAGCTTGCCGGTTAACGGGAGAGCCAGCACCGGGGAGCTGTTTTTT; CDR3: CASSLPVNGRASTGELFF
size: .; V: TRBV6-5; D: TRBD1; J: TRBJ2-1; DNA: TGTGCCAGCAAGATAACGGGACAGTCCTACAATGAGCAGTTCTTC; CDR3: CASKITGQSYNEQFF
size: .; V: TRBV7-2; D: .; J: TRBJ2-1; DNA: TGTGCCAGCAGCTTAATTTCGTTCCTTCGGAGTGAGCAGTTCTTC; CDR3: CASSLISFLRSEQFF
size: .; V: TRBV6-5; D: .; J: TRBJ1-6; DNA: TGTGCCAGCAGTTACCTCGCCGGGACTCAATCACCCCTCCACTTT; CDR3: CASSYLAGTQSPLHF
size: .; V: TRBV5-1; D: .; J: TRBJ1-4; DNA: TGCGCCAGCAACCCTGGGACTGAGAATGAAAAACTGTTTTTT; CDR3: CASNPGTENEKLFF
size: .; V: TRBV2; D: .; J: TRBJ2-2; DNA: TGTGCCAGCAGTGAAATACAGAACACCGGGGAGCTGTTTTTT; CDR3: CASSEIQNTGELFF
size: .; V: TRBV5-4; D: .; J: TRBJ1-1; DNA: TGTGCCAGCAGCGTAAAACAGGGTTTGAACACTGAAGCTTTCTTT; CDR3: CASSVKQGLNTEAFF
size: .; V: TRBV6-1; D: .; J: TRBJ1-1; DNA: TGTGCCAGCAGTGAAAGGGGGGGTGAGGACACTGAAGCTTTCTTT; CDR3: CASSERGGEDTEAFF
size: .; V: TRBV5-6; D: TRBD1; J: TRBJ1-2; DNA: TGTGCCAGCAGCTTGAGCTCCGGGACAGGGGTTCGGGGCTACACCTTC; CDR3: CASSLSSGTGVRGYTF
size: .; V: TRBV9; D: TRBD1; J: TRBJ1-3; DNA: TGTGCCAGTCAACGTGGCAGGGGGACCCTCGGCTCTGGAAACACCATATATTTT; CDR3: CASQRGRGTLGSGNTIYF
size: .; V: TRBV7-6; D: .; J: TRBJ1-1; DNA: TGTGCCAGCAGCTTAGTTCCGGGACAGAACACTGAAGCTTTCTTT; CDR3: CASSLVPGQNTEAFF
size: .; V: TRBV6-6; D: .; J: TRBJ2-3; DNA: TGTGCCAGCAGCTCCTTTGCGGGACGCACAGATACGCAGTATTTT; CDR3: CASSSFAGRTDTQYF
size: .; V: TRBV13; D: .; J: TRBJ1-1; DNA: TGTGCCAGCAGAATAGGGGTTGGAGCTTTCTTT; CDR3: CASRIGVGAFF
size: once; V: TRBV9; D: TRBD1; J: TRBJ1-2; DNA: TGTGCCAGCAGCTCTGGGACAGGGTTTGGTCCCTACTATGGCTACACCTTC; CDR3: CASSSGTGFGPYYGYTF
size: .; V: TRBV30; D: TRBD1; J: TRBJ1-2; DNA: TGTGCCTGGAGTGTAAGGGACAGGGGCTATGGCTACACCTTC; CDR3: CAWSVRDRGYGYTF